This T cell receptor beta chain was recovered during a study of neurological immune-mediated disorders. Trimming stripped 0 bases from V and 4 bases from J, with 13 bases between. CDR3 length equals 15 residues. Germline lookup yields CDR1 SGHRS and CDR2 YFSETQ. This clonotype was picked up many times. TCRdb re-called the 5' RACE reads through MiXCR, storing one row per CDR3 protein. Found here are about 55,000 distinct CDR3 sequences, 3% to 4% of them singletons; the top ten hold 1.9%. The receptor was isolated from a woman aged 40 to 49 with multiple sclerosis. The sequencing input was CD4+ T cells from blood. The rearrangement uses TRBV5-1 and TRBJ1-2, with no clear D. This CDR3 is CASSLGGRPSYGYTF. Written as DNA, the CDR3 is TGCGCCAGCAGCTTGGGAGGGCGCCCATCCTATGGCTACACCTTC.